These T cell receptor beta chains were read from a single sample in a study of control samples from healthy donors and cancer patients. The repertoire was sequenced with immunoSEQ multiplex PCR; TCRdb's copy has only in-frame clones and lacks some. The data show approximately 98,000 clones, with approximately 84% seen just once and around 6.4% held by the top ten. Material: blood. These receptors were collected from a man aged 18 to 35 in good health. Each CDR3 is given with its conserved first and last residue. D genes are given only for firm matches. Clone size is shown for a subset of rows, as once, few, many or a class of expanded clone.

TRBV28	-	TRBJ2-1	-	TGTGCCAGCAGTTTATACGCCGGGACTTACAATGAGCAGTTCTTC	CASSLYAGTYNEQFF
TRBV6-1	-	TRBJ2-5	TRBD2	TGTGCCAGCAGTGACTGGGGAGGGCAGGATTTAATTCAAGAGACCCAGTACTTC	CASSDWGGQDLIQETQYF
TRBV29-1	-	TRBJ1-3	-	TGCAGCGTACTCAGGGATGGAAACACCATATATTTT	CSVLRDGNTIYF
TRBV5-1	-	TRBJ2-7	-	TGCGCCAGCAGCTTCCGGGACACCTACGAGCAGTACTTC	CASSFRDTYEQYF
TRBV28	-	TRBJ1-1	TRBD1	TGTGCCAGCAGTCCCCTGGGACAGCCGAACACTGAAGCTTTCTTT	CASSPLGQPNTEAFF
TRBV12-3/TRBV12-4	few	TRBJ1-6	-	TGTGCCAGCACTAATCCAGGGGAATCACCCCTCCACTTT	CASTNPGESPLHF
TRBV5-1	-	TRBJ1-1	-	TGCGCCAGCAGCTTGGATCCTACCCAAGGGGCTTTCTTT	CASSLDPTQGAFF
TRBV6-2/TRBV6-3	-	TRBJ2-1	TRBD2	TGTGCCAGCAGTTACCTAGCGGGGGGAACAAGCTCCTACAATGAGCAGTTCTTC	CASSYLAGGTSSYNEQFF
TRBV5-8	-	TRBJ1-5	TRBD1	TGTGCCAGCAGCAAGGGACAGTACAATCAGCCCCAGCATTTT	CASSKGQYNQPQHF
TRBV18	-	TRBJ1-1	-	TGTGCCAGCTCACTAGGGGAGAACACTGAAGCTTTCTTT	CASSLGENTEAFF
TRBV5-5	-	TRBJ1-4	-	TGTGCCAGCAGCGAGGACAGCCTTAATGAAAAACTGTTTTTT	CASSEDSLNEKLFF
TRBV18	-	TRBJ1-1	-	TGTGCCAGCTCACCAGCGTTAATAGGGACGAGGAACACTGAAGCTTTCTTT	CASSPALIGTRNTEAFF
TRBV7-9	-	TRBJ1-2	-	TGTGCCAGCAGTTCTCCCTTTACAGCATACTATGGCTACACCTTC	CASSSPFTAYYGYTF
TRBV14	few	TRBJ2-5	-	TGTGCCAGCAGCCAAGTCCGTAAGGGGGTTCAAGAGACCCAGTACTTC	CASSQVRKGVQETQYF
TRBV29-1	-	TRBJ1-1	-	TGCAGCGCTCGACGGCGGGATAGCACTGAAGCTTTCTTT	CSARRRDSTEAFF
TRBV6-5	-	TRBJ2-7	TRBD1	TGTGCCAGCAGTTACCTCGGGACAGGGTTCCTCCGGGAGCAGTACTTC	CASSYLGTGFLREQYF
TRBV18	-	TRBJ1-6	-	TGTGCCAGCTCACCCTCTTCTACGGGGAGCTCCTATAATTCACCCCTCCACTTT	CASSPSSTGSSYNSPLHF
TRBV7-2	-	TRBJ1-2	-	TGTGCCAGCAGCTTAGATCCAGGGGCCTATGGCTACACCTTC	CASSLDPGAYGYTF
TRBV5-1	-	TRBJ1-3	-	TGCGCCAGCAGCTTGGCCACAGATGGAAACACCATATATTTT	CASSLATDGNTIYF
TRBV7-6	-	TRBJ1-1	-	TGTGCCAGCAGCCAGTCTAGAGGAGGGAACACTGAAGCTTTCTTT	CASSQSRGGNTEAFF
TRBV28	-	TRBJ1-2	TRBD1	TGTGCCAGCAGTCCTACCTCGGACAGGATTGTTTGGGGCTACACCTTC	CASSPTSDRIVWGYTF
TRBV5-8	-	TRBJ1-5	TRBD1	TGTGCCAGCAGCCCGGGACAGGGGGTGAATCAGCCCCAGCATTTT	CASSPGQGVNQPQHF
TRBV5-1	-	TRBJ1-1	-	TGCGCCAGCACCGCTAACCCCAGGGGTAACACTGAAGCTTTCTTT	CASTANPRGNTEAFF
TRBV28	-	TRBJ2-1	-	TGTGCCAGCAGCTCCGGGACGAAGACCTGGGTGTTCTTC	CASSSGTKTWVFF
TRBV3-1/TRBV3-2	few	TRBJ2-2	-	TGTGCCAGCAGCCAACGGGCCGGGGAGCTGTTTTTT	CASSQRAGELFF
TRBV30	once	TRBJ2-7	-	TGTGCCTGGAGTGTACTTTCCACTGGATACGAGCAGTACTTC	CAWSVLSTGYEQYF
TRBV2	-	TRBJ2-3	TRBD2	TGTGCCACTACGCGGGGGGGCGGCTCAGATACGCAGTATTTT	CATTRGGGSDTQYF
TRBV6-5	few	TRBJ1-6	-	TGTGCCAGCAGTTACGGCCAAGAAGGTTCACCCCTCCACTTT	CASSYGQEGSPLHF
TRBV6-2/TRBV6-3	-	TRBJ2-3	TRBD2	TGTGCCAGCAGCTTCCCGGGACTAGCAACCGCAGATACGCAGTATTTT	CASSFPGLATADTQYF
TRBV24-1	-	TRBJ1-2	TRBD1	TGTGCCACCAGTGATTCAGGGCGGGGGACAGCCACCTATGGCTACACCTTC	CATSDSGRGTATYGYTF
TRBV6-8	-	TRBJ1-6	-	TGTGCCAGCGTGGTTTGGTGGAAGGCTAAGTCACCCCTCCACTTT	CASVVWWKAKSPLHF
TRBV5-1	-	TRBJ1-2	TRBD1	TGCGCCAGCAGCTTCACAGGGGGCTTCGGCTACACCTTC	CASSFTGGFGYTF
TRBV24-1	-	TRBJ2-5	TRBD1	TGTGCCACCAGTGATCCCCCCGGGACAGGGGGCCAAGAGACCCAGTACTTC	CATSDPPGTGGQETQYF
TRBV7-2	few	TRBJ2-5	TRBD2	TGTGCCAGCAGCCCCTCCGGGACTAGCTCCGAGACCCAGTACTTC	CASSPSGTSSETQYF
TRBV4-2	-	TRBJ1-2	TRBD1	TGTGCCAGCAGCCAAGATACAGGGGAGAACTATGGCTACACCTTC	CASSQDTGENYGYTF
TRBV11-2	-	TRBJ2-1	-	TGTGCCAGCAGCTTAGATTACGAGGCCCGCCTAGGGGATGAGCAGTTCTTC	CASSLDYEARLGDEQFF
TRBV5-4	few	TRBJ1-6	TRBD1	TGTGCCAGCAGCGGTAGACAGGGGGGTAATTCACCCCTCCACTTT	CASSGRQGGNSPLHF
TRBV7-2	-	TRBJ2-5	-	TGTGCCAGCAGCTTATTAAGCCTAGCGAGGGGAGAGACCCAGTACTTC	CASSLLSLARGETQYF
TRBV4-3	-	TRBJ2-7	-	TGCGCCAGCAGCCAAGATCCACTATCCTACGAGCAGTACTTC	CASSQDPLSYEQYF
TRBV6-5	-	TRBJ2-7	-	TGTGCCAGCAGGCCCACGGGGGGCGGCTCCTACGAGCAGTACTTC	CASRPTGGGSYEQYF